These 13 T cell receptor beta chains were all obtained from the same sample, sequenced in a study of CD8 T cells in ankylosing spondylitis. One entry per CDR3 protein results from TCRdb running MiXCR on the 5' RACE reads. The sample consists of around 150,000 distinct CDR3 sequences, 9.5% to 12% of them appearing once. What was sequenced was blood, either unsorted or a sorted T cell fraction (not recorded which). The receptors were gathered from a female donor with ankylosing spondylitis or in good health (not recorded which).

This clonotype was recorded many times. V is TRBV5-1 and J is TRBJ2-4; maybe TRBD1 (6 bases). V dropped 1 base and J dropped 5 bases, with 10 bases sitting between them. Germline values: CDR1 SGHRS, CDR2 YFSETQ. The CDR3 spans 14 residues. The CDR3 is CASSLTAGENIQYF. The CDR3 DNA follows: TGCGCCAGCAGCTTGACGGCAGGGGAAAACATTCAGTACTTC. Full variable domain (remainder filled in from reference TRBV5-1 and TRBJ2-4): KAGVTQTPRYLIKTRGQQVTLSCSPISGHRSVSWYQQTPGQGLQFLFEYFSETQRNKGNFPGRFSGRQFSNSRSEMNVSTLELGDSALYLCASSLTAGENIQYFGAGTRLSVL.

The sample holds many counts of this clonotype. J is TRBJ1-1 and V is TRBV7-9; D is unresolved. The CDR3 length is 12 residues. Germline-derived CDR1 and CDR2 are SEHNR and FQNEAQ (reference sequence). V shed 3 bases and J shed 4 bases, with 6 bases lying between them. The CDR3 sequence is CASSFVGTEAFF. The CDR3 DNA reads TGTGCCAGCAGCTTTGTGGGCACTGAAGCTTTCTTT.

At least ten counts were recorded for this clonotype. The CDR3 sequence: CASSLGQGYIYEQYF. The CDR3 DNA is TGTGCCAGCAGCTTAGGTCAGGGGTACATCTACGAGCAGTACTTC. This chain uses TRBV7-2 with TRBJ2-7; D may be TRBD1 (6 bases). The CDR3 has 15 amino acids. V was shortened by 1 base and J by 3 bases, with 13 bases between the two germline ends. Germline CDR1 and CDR2: SGHTA and FQGNSA.

There are a few counts of this clonotype. The rearrangement links TRBV11-3 to TRBJ2-1, with D maybe TRBD2 (6 bases). Trimming shortened V by 5 bases and J by 3 bases, and 17 bases separated the two germline ends. This CDR3 contains 16 residues. Germline CDR1 and CDR2: SGHNT and YENEEA. The CDR3 DNA sequence: TGTGCCAGCAGCCCGGGGAGAGGCGGGAACTACAATGAGCAGTTCTTC. It encodes CASSPGRGGNYNEQFF.

This clonotype was counted many times. One end of the junction varies from germline; a read error may be responsible. The chain uses TRBV12-3 or TRBV12-4 and TRBJ1-1; no reliable D call. The CDR3 runs to 12 residues. In DNA, the CDR3 is TGTGCCAGCAGTTTGGGCTCGACCGGGGTTGTATTT. This gives the protein CASSLGSTGVVF.

A note on this clonotype: An end of the junction differs from the germline gene, which may be a read error. This chain links TRBV5-4 with TRBJ2-1; possibly TRBD1 for D (5 bases). The CDR3 length is 15 residues. Germline V CDR1 and CDR2: SGHNT, YYREEE (reference sequence). The CDR3 sequence: CASRSWGSTYNEQLF. CDR3 nucleotides: TGTGCCAGCAGATCTTGGGGCAGCACCTACAATGAGCAGCTCTTC.

A remark on this clonotype: It may be a read error: a sequence one base away is much more abundant. The V call is TRBV28, the J call TRBJ1-5; D is undetermined. The length of the CDR3 is 14 residues. Germline V gene data show CDR1 as MDHEN and CDR2 as SYDVKM. V gave up 3 bases and J gave up 0 bases, with 6 bases separating them. This CDR3 is CASSFDYSNQPQHF. The CDR3 bases are TGTGCCAGCAGTTTTGATTATAGCAATCAGCCCCAGCATTTT. The full variable domain, in which reference TRBV28 and TRBJ1-5 provide the parts outside the CDR3, is DVKVTQSSRYLVKRTGEKVFLECVQDMDHENMFWYRQDPGLGLRLIYFSYDVKMKEKGDIPEGYSVSREKKERFSLILESASTNQTSMYLCASSFDYSNQPQHFGDGTRLSIL.

This clonotype has at least ten counts. The V gene is TRBV12-3 or TRBV12-4, the J gene TRBJ2-1; D ambiguous. This CDR3 contains 15 residues. The germline V and J ends were trimmed by 3 bases and 0 bases, with 9 bases remaining between them. DNA of the CDR3: TGTGCCAGCAGTTTTCCCAGCGCCTCCTACAATGAGCAGTTCTTC. As protein: CASSFPSASYNEQFF.

For this clonotype: One junction end disagrees with the germline gene, perhaps due to a read error. The J gene is TRBJ2-5, the V gene TRBV20-1; TRBD2 agrees at 9 bases. This CDR3 region has 16 residues. Germline V gene data show CDR1 as DFQATT and CDR2 as SNEGSKA (reference sequence). CDR3 nucleotides: TGCAGTGCAAGCGGGGCTAGCGGGATAATAGGAGAGACCGAGTACTTC. Encoded protein: CSASGASGIIGETEYF.

This clonotype was picked up a small number of times. The rearrangement links TRBV6-5 to TRBJ2-3; 8 nucleotides agree with TRBD1. Germline V gives CDR1 MNHEY, CDR2 SVGAGI. The CDR3 has 14 amino acids. Trimming removed 4 bases from V and 4 bases from J; junction bases left unmatched: 4. The CDR3 is CASSSGGYPDTQYF. CDR3 sequence (DNA): TGTGCCAGCAGTTCAGGGGGCTACCCAGATACGCAGTATTTT.

There are many counts of this clonotype. At one boundary the junction diverges from the germline segment, which might be a read error. This rearrangement joins TRBV5-1 to TRBJ2-3; D is uncertain. The CDR3 spans 13 residues. Germline-derived CDR1 and CDR2 are SGHRS and YFSETQ. CDR3 residues: CASSSPYTDTQYF. The DNA for the CDR3 is TGTGCCAGCAGCTCCCCTTACACAGATACGCAGTATTTT.

This clonotype was found a few times. The genes are TRBV5-1 and TRBJ2-7, with 10 positions matching TRBD1. Germline assignment: CDR1 SGHRS and CDR2 YFSETQ. Trimming at V came to 2 bases and at J to 3 bases, leaving 2 bases not matched to a gene. The CDR3 sequence is 14 residues long. The CDR3 is CASSFGDRGYEQYF. The CDR3 bases are TGCGCCAGCAGCTTTGGGGACAGGGGCTACGAGCAGTACTTC.

The chain joins TRBV20-1 to TRBJ2-2; TRBD1 is a possible D gene (6 bases). Trimming cost V 3 bases and J 6 bases, with 23 bases left between them. The CDR3 is 17 residues long. Germline CDR1 reads DFQATT; CDR2 reads SNEGSKA (reference sequence). CDR3 sequence (DNA): TGCAGTGCTAGCACTTACAGGGACGGAGGTGGTCCCGGGGAGCTGTTTTTT. Translated: CSASTYRDGGGPGELFF.